The rows below give T cell receptor beta chains drawn from one sample of a study of shared clonotypes between healthy human individuals. Here immunoSEQ multiplex PCR was the method, and the copy in TCRdb shows in-frame clones only, minus some. The sample holds some 320,000 clones, about nine tenths seen once. What was sequenced was memory CD8+ T cells sorted from blood. Receptors originate from a man between 18 and 29 years old in good health. Each CDR3 is given with its conserved first and last residue. The D gene is left open where the match is weak. The size field is filled for only some rows; it gives once, few, many or a size class.

j_call v_call d_call clone_size cdr3_aa cdr3_nt
TRBJ2-3 TRBV2 TRBD1 NA CASSTYRDRDEDTQYF TGTGCCAGCAGTACATACCGGGACAGGGATGAAGATACGCAGTATTTT
TRBJ2-3 TRBV4-3 TRBD2 NA CASSQDFSGRGYDTQYF TGCGCCAGCAGCCAAGATTTTAGCGGGAGAGGTTATGATACGCAGTATTTT
TRBJ2-7 TRBV30 TRBD2 once CAWSARLALSYEQYF TGTGCCTGGAGTGCGCGACTAGCTCTATCCTACGAGCAGTACTTC
TRBJ1-1 TRBV11-2 NA NA CASTTNTEAFF TGTGCCAGCACGACAAACACTGAAGCTTTCTTT
TRBJ2-7 TRBV11-2 TRBD2 NA CASSLGAGPYEQYF TGTGCCAGCAGCTTGGGAGCGGGACCCTACGAGCAGTACTTC
TRBJ1-2 TRBV7-2 NA once CASSLRAGDFYGYTF TGTGCCAGCAGCTTACGGGCAGGGGACTTCTATGGCTACACCTTC
TRBJ2-7 TRBV11-2 NA once CASSLAPGRVVEQYF TGTGCCAGCAGCTTAGCCCCCGGCAGGGTCGTCGAGCAGTACTTC
TRBJ1-4 TRBV4-1 TRBD1 NA CASSPQGQGTNEKLFF TGCGCTAGCAGCCCCCAAGGACAGGGAACTAATGAAAAACTGTTTTTT
TRBJ2-2 TRBV28 NA NA CASSPLDYSPTGELFF TGTGCCAGCAGCCCCTTGGATTATAGCCCCACCGGGGAGCTGTTTTTT
TRBJ2-1 TRBV6-1 NA NA CASSEAPGNNEQFF TGTGCCAGCAGTGAAGCCCCGGGCAACAATGAGCAGTTCTTC
TRBJ1-2 TRBV30 TRBD1 NA CAWSVAPTGHGYTF TGTGCCTGGAGTGTAGCCCCGACAGGGCATGGCTACACCTTC
TRBJ2-5 TRBV7-9 NA NA CASSPSGTIQETQYF TGTGCCAGCAGCCCAAGTGGGACAATCCAAGAGACCCAGTACTTC
TRBJ1-1 TRBV9 NA NA CASSPQSTEAFF TGTGCCAGCAGCCCGCAATCCACTGAAGCTTTCTTT
TRBJ2-7 TRBV11-2 NA NA CASSLGPPGRIYEQYF TGTGCCAGCAGCTTAGGGCCACCGGGACGGATATACGAGCAGTACTTC
TRBJ2-5 TRBV5-4 NA NA CASSQGVRDDASETQYF TGTGCCAGCAGCCAAGGGGTCAGGGATGATGCGTCGGAGACCCAGTACTTC
TRBJ2-7 TRBV30 NA NA CAWSRPPGLGEQYF TGTGCCTGGAGTAGGCCTCCAGGGTTGGGCGAGCAGTACTTC
TRBJ2-1 TRBV4-1 TRBD2 many CASSPSSGSGYEQFF TGCGCCAGCAGCCCATCTAGCGGGAGTGGGTATGAGCAGTTCTTC
TRBJ1-2 TRBV5-1 TRBD1 once CASSLEGGQEMEWTF TGCGCCAGCAGCTTGGAGGGGGGACAGGAGATGGAATGGACCTTC
TRBJ2-1 TRBV19 NA NA CASSIVPDDEQFF TGTGCCAGTAGTATCGTCCCGGACGATGAGCAGTTCTTC
TRBJ2-5 TRBV5-6 TRBD1 once CASSFWTGGMETQYF TGTGCCAGCAGCTTCTGGACAGGGGGCATGGAGACCCAGTACTTC
TRBJ1-3 TRBV7-8 NA NA CASSLGTGSGNTIYF TGTGCCAGCAGCTTAGGAACAGGCTCTGGAAACACCATATATTTT
TRBJ2-3 TRBV4-1 TRBD2 NA CASRAVGLADTDTQYF TGCGCCAGCAGGGCGGTCGGACTAGCGGACACAGATACGCAGTATTTT
TRBJ2-7 TRBV7-6 TRBD2 once CASSSGGAHEQYF TGTGCCAGCTCAAGCGGGGGGGCCCACGAGCAGTACTTC
TRBJ1-4 TRBV7-9 NA NA CASSLGGTNEKLFF TGTGCCAGCAGCTTAGGTGGAACTAATGAAAAACTGTTTTTT
TRBJ2-7 TRBV6-4 NA NA CASSEGGGPPYEQYF TGTGCCAGCAGTGAAGGGGGAGGGCCCCCCTACGAGCAGTACTTC
TRBJ2-6 TRBV7-6 NA NA CASSSDLDRFGANVLTF TGTGCCAGCAGCTCCGACCTAGACAGGTTTGGGGCCAACGTCCTGACTTTC
TRBJ2-5 TRBV27 NA NA CASSLIPWETQYF TGTGCCAGCAGTTTAATTCCCTGGGAGACCCAGTACTTC
TRBJ1-1 TRBV7-9 NA NA CASSPWEAKTEAFF TGTGCCAGCAGCCCATGGGAAGCGAAGACTGAAGCTTTCTTT
TRBJ2-5 TRBV28 NA once CASSLRGGANQETQYF TGTGCCAGCAGTCTCCGTGGGGGGGCTAATCAAGAGACCCAGTACTTC
TRBJ2-7 TRBV5-6 NA NA CASSLENRQYEQYF TGTGCCAGCAGCTTGGAAAACAGACAATACGAGCAGTACTTC
TRBJ2-7 TRBV5-6 TRBD1 NA CASSLIPTGAYEQYF TGTGCCAGCAGCCTAATACCGACAGGGGCCTACGAGCAGTACTTC
TRBJ1-2 TRBV29-1 NA NA CSVDGLGYGYTF TGCAGCGTTGATGGGCTGGGCTATGGCTACACCTTC
TRBJ1-2 TRBV10-3 NA NA CAISESRFGYGYTF TGTGCCATCAGTGAGTCCAGGTTCGGCTATGGCTACACCTTC
TRBJ2-7 TRBV28 NA NA CASRSTNSYEQYF TGTGCCAGCAGGAGTACCAACTCCTACGAGCAGTACTTC
TRBJ2-1 TRBV6-7 TRBD2 once CARAGVAGDEQFF TGTGCTAGAGCAGGGGTAGCGGGAGATGAGCAGTTCTTC
TRBJ2-5 TRBV2 NA many CASSGYQETQYF TGTGCCAGCTCCGGCTACCAAGAGACCCAGTACTTC
TRBJ2-2 TRBV18 NA NA CASSLISGELFF TGTGCCAGCTCTCTTATATCCGGGGAGCTGTTTTTT
TRBJ2-7 TRBV7-6 TRBD1 NA CASSLRDSASYEQYF TGTGCCAGCAGCTTAAGGGACAGTGCGTCCTACGAGCAGTACTTC
TRBJ2-3 TRBV2 TRBD2 NA CASSEASGTTDTQYF TGTGCCAGCAGTGAGGCTAGCGGTACCACAGATACGCAGTATTTT
TRBJ2-5 TRBV5-6 TRBD2 NA CASSLELAGGRGQYF TGTGCCAGCAGCTTGGAACTAGCGGGGGGGCGCGGTCAGTACTTC
TRBJ1-5 TRBV19 NA once CASSKGDLVSNQPQHF TGTGCCAGTAGTAAGGGGGATCTAGTAAGCAATCAGCCCCAGCATTTT
TRBJ2-7 TRBV4-3 TRBD1 NA CASSQEIIGQGIEQYF TGCGCCAGCAGCCAAGAAATAATCGGACAGGGAATCGAGCAGTACTTC
TRBJ1-1 TRBV5-1 NA NA CASSPGPDLNTEAFF TGCGCCAGCAGCCCGGGACCGGACTTGAACACTGAAGCTTTCTTT
TRBJ2-1 TRBV27 NA NA CASSDNYNEQFF TGTGCCAGCAGTGACAACTACAATGAGCAGTTCTTC